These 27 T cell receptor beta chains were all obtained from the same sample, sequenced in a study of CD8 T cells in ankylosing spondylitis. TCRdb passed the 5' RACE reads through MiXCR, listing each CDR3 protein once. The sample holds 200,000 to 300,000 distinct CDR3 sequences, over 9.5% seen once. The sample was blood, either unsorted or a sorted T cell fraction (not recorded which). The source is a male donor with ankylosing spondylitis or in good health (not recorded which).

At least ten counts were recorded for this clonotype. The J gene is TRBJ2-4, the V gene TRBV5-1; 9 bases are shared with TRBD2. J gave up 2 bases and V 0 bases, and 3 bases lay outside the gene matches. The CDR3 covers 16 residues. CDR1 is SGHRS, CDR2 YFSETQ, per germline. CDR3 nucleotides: TGCGCCAGCAGCTTGGCTAGCGGGACATCCAAAAACATTCAGTACTTC. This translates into CASSLASGTSKNIQYF.

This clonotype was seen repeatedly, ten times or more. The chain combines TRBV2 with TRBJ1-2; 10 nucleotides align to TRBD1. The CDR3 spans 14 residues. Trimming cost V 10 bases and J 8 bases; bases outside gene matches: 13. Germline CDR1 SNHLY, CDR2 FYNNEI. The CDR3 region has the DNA TGTGCCATAACCCGGACAGGGGGTTGGGAAGGCTACACCTTC. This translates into CAITRTGGWEGYTF. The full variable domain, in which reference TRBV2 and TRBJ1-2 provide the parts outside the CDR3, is EPEVTQTPSHQVTQMGQEVILRCVPISNHLYFYWYRQILGQKVEFLVSFYNNEISEKSEIFDDQFSVERPDGSNFTLKIRSTKLEDSAMYFCAITRTGGWEGYTFGSGTRLTVV.

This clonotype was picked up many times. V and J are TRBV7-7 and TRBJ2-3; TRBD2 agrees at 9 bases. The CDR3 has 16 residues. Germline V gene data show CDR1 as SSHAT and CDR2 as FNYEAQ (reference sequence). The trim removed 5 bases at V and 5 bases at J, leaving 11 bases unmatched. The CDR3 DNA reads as TGTGCCAGCAGCCAAAACCTAGCGGGGTCGGGAGATACGCAGTATTTT. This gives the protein CASSQNLAGSGDTQYF.

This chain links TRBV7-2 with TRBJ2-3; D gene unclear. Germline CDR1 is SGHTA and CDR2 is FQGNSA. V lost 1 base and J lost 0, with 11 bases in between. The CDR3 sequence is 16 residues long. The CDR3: CASSLELERSTDTQYF. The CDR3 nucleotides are TGTGCCAGCAGCTTAGAGTTGGAGCGTAGCACAGATACGCAGTATTTT.

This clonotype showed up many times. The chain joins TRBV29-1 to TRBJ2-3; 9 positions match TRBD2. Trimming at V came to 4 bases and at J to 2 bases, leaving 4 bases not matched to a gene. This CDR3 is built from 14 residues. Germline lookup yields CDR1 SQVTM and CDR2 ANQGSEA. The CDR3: CSVGTSGFTDTQYF. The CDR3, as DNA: TGCAGCGTTGGAACTAGCGGGTTCACAGATACGCAGTATTTT.

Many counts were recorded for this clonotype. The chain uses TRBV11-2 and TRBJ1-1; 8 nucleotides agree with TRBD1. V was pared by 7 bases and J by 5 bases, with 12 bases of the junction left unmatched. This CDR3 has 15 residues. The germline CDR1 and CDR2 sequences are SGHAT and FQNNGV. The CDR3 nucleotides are TGTGCCAGCACCCCGGTCAGGGGGCGCGGGACTGAAGCTTTCTTT. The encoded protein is CASTPVRGRGTEAFF.

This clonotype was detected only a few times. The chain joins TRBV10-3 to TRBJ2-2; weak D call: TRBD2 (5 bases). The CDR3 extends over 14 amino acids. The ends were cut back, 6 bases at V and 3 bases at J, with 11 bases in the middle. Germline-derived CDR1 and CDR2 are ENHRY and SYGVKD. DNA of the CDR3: TGTGCCATCAGCGAGCCCGGGGACACCGGGGAGCTGTTTTTT. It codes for CAISEPGDTGELFF.

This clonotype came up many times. In nucleotides, the CDR3 is TGCAGTGCTAGAGTGCCGACCGGACAGGTCAAGGCTGAAGCTTTCTTT. This translates into CSARVPTGQVKAEAFF. The chain recombines TRBV20-1 with TRBJ1-1, with 7 positions matching TRBD1. The V gene's germline CDR1 is DFQATT and CDR2 SNEGSKA (reference sequence). CDR3 length equals 16 residues. Trimming took 1 base from V and 6 from J; bases not matched to a gene: 14.

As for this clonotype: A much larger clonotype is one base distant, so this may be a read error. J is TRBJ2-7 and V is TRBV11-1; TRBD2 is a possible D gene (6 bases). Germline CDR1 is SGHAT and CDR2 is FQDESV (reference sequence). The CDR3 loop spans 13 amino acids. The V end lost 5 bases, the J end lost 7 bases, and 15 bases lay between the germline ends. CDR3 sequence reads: CASSTSRAGEQYF. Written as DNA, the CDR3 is TGTGCCAGCAGCACCTCAAGGGCGGGGGAGCAGTACTTC.

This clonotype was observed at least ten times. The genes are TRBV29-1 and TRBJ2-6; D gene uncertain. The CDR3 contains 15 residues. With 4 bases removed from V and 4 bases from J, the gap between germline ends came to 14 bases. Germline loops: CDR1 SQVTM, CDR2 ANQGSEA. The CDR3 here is CSVVVGPSGANVLTF. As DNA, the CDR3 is TGCAGCGTTGTGGTAGGGCCCTCCGGGGCCAACGTCCTGACTTTC.

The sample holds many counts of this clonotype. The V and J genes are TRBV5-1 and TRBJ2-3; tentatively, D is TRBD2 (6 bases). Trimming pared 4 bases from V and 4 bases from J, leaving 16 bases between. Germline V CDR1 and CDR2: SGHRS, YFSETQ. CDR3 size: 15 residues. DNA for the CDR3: TGCGCCAGCAGCGGGGGGACTCCCCCGTCAGATACGCAGTATTTT. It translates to CASSGGTPPSDTQYF.

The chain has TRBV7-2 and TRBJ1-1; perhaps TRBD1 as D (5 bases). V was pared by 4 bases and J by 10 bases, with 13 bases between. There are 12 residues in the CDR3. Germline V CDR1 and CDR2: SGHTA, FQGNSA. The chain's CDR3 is CASSSLRGGAFF. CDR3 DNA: TGTGCCAGCAGCTCCCTCCGGGGGGGAGCTTTCTTT.

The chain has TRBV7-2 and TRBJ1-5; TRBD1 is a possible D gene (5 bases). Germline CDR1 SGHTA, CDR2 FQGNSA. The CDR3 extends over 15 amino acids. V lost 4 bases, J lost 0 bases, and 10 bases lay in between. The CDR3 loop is CASSSQVYSNQPQHF. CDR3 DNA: TGTGCCAGCAGCTCACAGGTTTATAGCAATCAGCCCCAGCATTTT. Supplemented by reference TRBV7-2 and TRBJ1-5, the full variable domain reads GAGVSQSPSNKVTEKGKDVELRCDPISGHTALYWYRQSLGQGLEFLIYFQGNSAPDKSGLPSDRFSAERTGGSVSTLTIQRTQQEDSAVYLCASSSQVYSNQPQHFGDGTRLSIL.

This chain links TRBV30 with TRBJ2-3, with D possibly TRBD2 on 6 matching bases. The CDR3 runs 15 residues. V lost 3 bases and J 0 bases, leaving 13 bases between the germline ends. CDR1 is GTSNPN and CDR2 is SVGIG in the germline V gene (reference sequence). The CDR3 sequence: CAWRPSGGSTDTQYF. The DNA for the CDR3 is TGTGCCTGGAGACCCTCCGGAGGGAGCACAGATACGCAGTATTTT.

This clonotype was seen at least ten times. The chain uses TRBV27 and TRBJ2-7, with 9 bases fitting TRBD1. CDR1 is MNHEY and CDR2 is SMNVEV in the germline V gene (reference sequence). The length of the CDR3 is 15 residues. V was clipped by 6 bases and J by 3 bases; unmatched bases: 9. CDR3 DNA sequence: TGTGCCAGCAGACCCACTCCGGACAGGGGCTACGAGCAGTACTTC. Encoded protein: CASRPTPDRGYEQYF.

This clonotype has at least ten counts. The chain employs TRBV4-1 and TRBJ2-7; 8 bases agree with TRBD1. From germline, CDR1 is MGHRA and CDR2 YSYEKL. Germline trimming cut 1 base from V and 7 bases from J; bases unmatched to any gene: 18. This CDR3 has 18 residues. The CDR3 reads CASSQAFLRGQGRIEQYF. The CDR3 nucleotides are TGCGCCAGCAGCCAAGCGTTTCTCCGTGGACAGGGAAGGATAGAGCAGTACTTC.

CDR3 in DNA: TGTGCCAGCAGCCCCCGGAAGGGCGGGAGGGCCCCAGATACGCAGTATTTT. Protein: CASSPRKGGRAPDTQYF. This chain links TRBV4-2 with TRBJ2-3; TRBD2 matches 9 bases. The germline CDR1 and CDR2 sequences are LGHNA and YNFKEQ. The V segment lost 4 bases and the J segment 4 bases; nucleotides outside the gene matches: 12. The CDR3 totals 17 residues.

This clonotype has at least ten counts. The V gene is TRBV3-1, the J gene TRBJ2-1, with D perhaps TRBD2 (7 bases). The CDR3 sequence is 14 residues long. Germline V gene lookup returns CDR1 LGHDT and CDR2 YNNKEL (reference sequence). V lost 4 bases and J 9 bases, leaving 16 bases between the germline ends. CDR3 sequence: CASSRGGLSVEQFF. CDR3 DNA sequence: TGTGCCAGCAGCCGGGGGGGCCTTAGTGTTGAGCAGTTCTTC.

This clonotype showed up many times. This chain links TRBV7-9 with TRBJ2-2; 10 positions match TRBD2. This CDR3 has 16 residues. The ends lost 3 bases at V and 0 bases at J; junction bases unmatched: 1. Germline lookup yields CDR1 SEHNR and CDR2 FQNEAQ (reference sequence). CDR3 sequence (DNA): TGTGCCAGCAGCTTGACTAGCGGGTCGAACACCGGGGAGCTGTTTTTT. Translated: CASSLTSGSNTGELFF.

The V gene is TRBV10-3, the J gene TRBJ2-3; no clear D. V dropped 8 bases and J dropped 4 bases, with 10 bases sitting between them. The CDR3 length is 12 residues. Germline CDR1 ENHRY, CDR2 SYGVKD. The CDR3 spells CAIATQPDTQYF. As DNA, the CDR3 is TGTGCCATCGCGACCCAGCCAGATACGCAGTATTTT.

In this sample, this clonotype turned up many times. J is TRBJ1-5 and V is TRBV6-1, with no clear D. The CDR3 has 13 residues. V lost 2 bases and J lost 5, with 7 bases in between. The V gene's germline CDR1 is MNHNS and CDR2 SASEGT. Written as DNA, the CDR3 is TGTGCCAGCAGTGAAAACCCCGATCAGCCCCAGCATTTT. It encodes CASSENPDQPQHF.

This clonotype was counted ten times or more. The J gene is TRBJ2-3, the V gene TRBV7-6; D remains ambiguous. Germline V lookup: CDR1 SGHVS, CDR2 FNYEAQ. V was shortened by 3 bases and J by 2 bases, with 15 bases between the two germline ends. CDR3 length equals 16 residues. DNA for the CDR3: TGTGCCAGCAGCTTGAGTTCTTGGCAGGACACAGATACGCAGTATTTT. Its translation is CASSLSSWQDTDTQYF.

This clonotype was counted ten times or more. CDR3 amino acids: CAISDPGSDETQYF. The CDR3 DNA is TGTGCCATCAGTGATCCAGGGTCGGATGAGACCCAGTACTTC. The chain joins TRBV10-3 to TRBJ2-5; D is perhaps TRBD1 (5 bases). V lost 3 bases and J 5 bases, leaving 13 bases between the germline ends. Germline V gene data show CDR1 as ENHRY and CDR2 as SYGVKD. There are 14 residues in the CDR3.

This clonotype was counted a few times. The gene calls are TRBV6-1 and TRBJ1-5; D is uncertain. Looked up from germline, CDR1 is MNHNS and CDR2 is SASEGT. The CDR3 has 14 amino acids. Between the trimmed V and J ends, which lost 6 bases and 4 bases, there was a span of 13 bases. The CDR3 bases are TGTGCCAGCAGCCGAGCCGGGTGGAATCAGCCCCAGCATTTT. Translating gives CASSRAGWNQPQHF.

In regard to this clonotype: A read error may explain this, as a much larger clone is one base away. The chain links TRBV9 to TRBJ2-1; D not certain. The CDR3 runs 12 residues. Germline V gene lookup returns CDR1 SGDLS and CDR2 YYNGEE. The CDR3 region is CTSNKLPNEQFF. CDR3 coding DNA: TGTACCAGCAACAAACTCCCAAATGAGCAGTTCTTC.

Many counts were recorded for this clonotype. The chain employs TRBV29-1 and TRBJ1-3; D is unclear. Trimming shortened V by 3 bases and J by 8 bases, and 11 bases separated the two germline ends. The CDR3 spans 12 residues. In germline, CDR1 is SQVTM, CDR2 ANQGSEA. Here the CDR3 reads CSVDSREDTIYF. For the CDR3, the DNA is TGCAGCGTTGACAGTCGGGAGGACACCATATATTTT.

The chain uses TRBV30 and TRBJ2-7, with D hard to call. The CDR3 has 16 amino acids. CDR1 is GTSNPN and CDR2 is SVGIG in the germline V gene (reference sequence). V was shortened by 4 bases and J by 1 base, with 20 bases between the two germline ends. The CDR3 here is CAWNKGRPLGSYEQYF. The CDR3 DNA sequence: TGTGCCTGGAATAAGGGCAGGCCCCTGGGGTCCTACGAGCAGTACTTC.